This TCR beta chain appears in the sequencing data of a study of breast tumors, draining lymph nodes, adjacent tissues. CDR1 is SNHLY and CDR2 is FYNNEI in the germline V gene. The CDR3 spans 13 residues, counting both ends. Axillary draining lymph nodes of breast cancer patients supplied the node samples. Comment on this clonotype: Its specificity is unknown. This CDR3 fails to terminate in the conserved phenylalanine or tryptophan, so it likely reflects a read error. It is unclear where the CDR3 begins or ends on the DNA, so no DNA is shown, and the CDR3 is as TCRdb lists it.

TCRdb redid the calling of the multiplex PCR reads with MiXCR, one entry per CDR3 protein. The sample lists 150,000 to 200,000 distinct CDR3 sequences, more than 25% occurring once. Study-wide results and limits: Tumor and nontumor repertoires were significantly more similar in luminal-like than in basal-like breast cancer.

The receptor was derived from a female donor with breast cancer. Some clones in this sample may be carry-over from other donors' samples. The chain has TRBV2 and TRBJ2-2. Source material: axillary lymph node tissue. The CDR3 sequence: CASRKTNTGELSS.